What follows is one T cell receptor (beta chain) and its context. The second PCR ran roughly 6 to 11 cycles with a sample-barcoded 5' primer and J-beta primers. One entry per CDR3 protein results from TCRdb running MiXCR on the 5' RACE reads. This sample yields some 1.7 million distinct CDR3 sequences, of which roughly 28% are seen a single time; 6.5% to 8.5% belongs to the top ten. These data are taken from a study of blood T cells in healthy people across ages. Sequencing was done on a sample of blood. The clonotype was recovered from a woman aged 25 to 39 in good health.

The CDR3: CASSQDVAGGYEQFF. The CDR3 DNA sequence: TGCGCCAGCAGCCAAGACGTAGCGGGAGGATATGAGCAGTTCTTC. V usage is TRBV4-1 and J usage is TRBJ2-1, with 10 bases aligning to TRBD2. In germline, CDR1 is MGHRA, CDR2 YSYEKL. There are 15 residues in the CDR3. J gave up 8 bases and V 0 bases, and 4 bases lay outside the gene matches.